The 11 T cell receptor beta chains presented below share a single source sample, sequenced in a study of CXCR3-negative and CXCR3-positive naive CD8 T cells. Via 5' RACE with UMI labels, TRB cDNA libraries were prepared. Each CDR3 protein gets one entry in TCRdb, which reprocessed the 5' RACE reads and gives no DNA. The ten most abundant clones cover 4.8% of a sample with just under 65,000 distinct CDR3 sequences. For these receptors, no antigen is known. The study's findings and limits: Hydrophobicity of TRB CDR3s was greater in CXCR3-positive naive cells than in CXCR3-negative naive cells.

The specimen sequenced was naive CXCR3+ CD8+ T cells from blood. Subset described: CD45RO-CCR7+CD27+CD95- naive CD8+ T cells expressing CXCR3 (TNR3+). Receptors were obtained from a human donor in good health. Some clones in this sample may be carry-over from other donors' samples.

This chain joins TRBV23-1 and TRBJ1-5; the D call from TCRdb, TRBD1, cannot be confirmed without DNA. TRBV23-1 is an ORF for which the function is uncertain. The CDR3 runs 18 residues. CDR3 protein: CASSQSTSGQGPNQPQHF.

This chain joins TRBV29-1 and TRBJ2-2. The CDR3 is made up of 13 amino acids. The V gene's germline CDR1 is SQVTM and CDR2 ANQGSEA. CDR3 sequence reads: CSVVPVNTGELFF.

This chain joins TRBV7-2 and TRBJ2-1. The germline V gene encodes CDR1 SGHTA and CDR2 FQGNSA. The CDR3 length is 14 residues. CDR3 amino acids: CASSVVKSRDEQFF. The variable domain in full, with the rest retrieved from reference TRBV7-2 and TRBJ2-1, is GAGVSQSPSNKVTEKGKDVELRCDPISGHTALYWYRQSLGQGLEFLIYFQGNSAPDKSGLPSDRFSAERTGGSVSTLTIQRTQQEDSAVYLCASSVVKSRDEQFFGPGTRLTVL.

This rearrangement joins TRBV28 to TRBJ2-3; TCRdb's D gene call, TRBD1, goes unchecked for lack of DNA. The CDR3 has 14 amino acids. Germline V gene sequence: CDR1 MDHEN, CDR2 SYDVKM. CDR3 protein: CASTLTGSTDTQYF.

The CDR3 is CASHKRAGANTGELFF. This chain joins TRBV7-8 and TRBJ2-2; TCRdb selects TRBD2, and the lack of DNA leaves this call unchecked. CDR1 and CDR2 from the germline V gene are SGHVS and FQNEAQ. This CDR3 is 16 amino acids long.

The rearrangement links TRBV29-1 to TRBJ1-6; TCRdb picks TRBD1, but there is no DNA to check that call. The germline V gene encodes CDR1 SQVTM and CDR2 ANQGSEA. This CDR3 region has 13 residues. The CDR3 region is CSVASGDHSPLHF.

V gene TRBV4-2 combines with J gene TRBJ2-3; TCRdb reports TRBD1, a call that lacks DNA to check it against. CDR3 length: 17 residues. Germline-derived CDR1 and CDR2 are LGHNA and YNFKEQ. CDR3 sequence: CASSQPTYGPLTDTQYF.

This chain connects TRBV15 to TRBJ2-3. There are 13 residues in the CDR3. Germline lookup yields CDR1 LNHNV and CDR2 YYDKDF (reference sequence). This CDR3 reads CATSRVRTDTQYF.

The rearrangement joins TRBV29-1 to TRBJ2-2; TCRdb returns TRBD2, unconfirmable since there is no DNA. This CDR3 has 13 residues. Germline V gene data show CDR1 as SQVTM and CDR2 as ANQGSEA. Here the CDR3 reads CSGGTYNTGELFF.

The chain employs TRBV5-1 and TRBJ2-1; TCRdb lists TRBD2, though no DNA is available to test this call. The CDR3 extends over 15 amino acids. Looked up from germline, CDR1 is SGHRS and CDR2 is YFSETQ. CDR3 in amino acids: CASSFRDYSYNEQFF.

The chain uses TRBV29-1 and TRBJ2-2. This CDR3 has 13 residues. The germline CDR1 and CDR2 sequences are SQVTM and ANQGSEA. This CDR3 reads CSVFRQDTGELFF.